This T cell receptor (beta chain) was documented in a study of spatial heterogeneity in lung cancer. Many counts were recorded for this clonotype. The antigen remains unidentified. Study-wide points: More often at tumor resection than at routine follow-up, ubiquitous expanded tumor TCRs were detected in the blood.

Time point given: sample taken at primary tumor resection. The CDR3 has 17 residues. V was pared by 0 bases and J by 1 base, with 13 bases between. Germline V gene data show CDR1 as LGHNA and CDR2 as YSLEER. MiXCR was run by TCRdb on the 5' RACE reads, yielding one entry per CDR3 protein. The sample carries more than 60,000 distinct CDR3 sequences, 7.5% to 9.5% recorded once. The sample in question was PBMCs, obtained at surgery. The TCR originated in a male donor with early-stage non-small cell lung cancer. V and J are TRBV4-3 and TRBJ1-5, with D maybe TRBD1 (6 bases). The DNA for the CDR3 is TGCGCCAGCAGCCAAGACTGGGGGCAGATAAGCAATCAGCCCCAGCATTTT. Protein: CASSQDWGQISNQPQHF.